A single sample gave rise to the 22 T cell receptor beta chains below, sequenced in a study of CD8+CD57+ T cells in acquired aplastic anemia. For CDR3 and TCR beta VDJ profiling, genomic DNA was the template used. TCRdb used MiXCR to reprocess the reads, holding one entry per CDR3 protein. The profile shows fewer than 200,000 distinct CDR3 sequences, about 60% of them singletons. Sequenced input: sorted CD4+, CD8+, or CD8+CD57+ T cells (not recorded which) from PBMCs. These receptors were taken from a human donor in good health.

Concerning this clonotype: Germline is not matched at one junction end, which may reflect a read error. J is TRBJ2-7 and V is TRBV30; D unresolved. Germline lookup yields CDR1 GTSNPN and CDR2 SVGIG (reference sequence). The CDR3 loop spans 11 amino acids. CDR3 amino acids: CAWSSSYAQYF. The CDR3 DNA reads as TGTGCCTGGAGTTCCTCCTACGCGCAGTACTTC.

As concerns this clonotype: Lacking the conserved final phenylalanine or tryptophan, this CDR3 likely reflects a read error. The chain joins TRBV7-9 to TRBJ2-7; tentatively, D is TRBD2 (6 bases). Trimming removed 5 bases at V and 4 bases at J, with 18 bases between. Germline V gene sequence: CDR1 SEHNR, CDR2 FQNEAQ (reference sequence). The CDR3 is made up of 15 amino acids. CDR3 DNA sequence: TGTGCCAGCAGCCAAGAAAGACTAGATCTATACGAGCAGTACCTC. Its translation is CASSQERLDLYEQYL.

This clonotype was recorded many times. V and J are TRBV19 and TRBJ1-5; 8 nucleotides match TRBD1. V gave up 3 bases and J gave up 2 bases; unmatched junction bases: 3. The germline CDR1 and CDR2 sequences are LNHDA and SQIVND (reference sequence). The CDR3 totals 15 residues. CDR3 in amino acids: CASSMGGQGNQPQHF. In nucleotides, the CDR3 is TGTGCCAGTAGTATGGGGGGACAGGGCAATCAGCCCCAGCATTTT.

The chain uses TRBV10-3 and TRBJ1-2, with 7 bases fitting TRBD1. The junction had 19 bases not matched to a gene; V was cut back by 10 bases and J by 8 bases. Germline CDR1 ENHRY, CDR2 SYGVKD. The CDR3 totals 15 residues. Here the CDR3 DNA reads TGTGCCACCTATCAATGGGAGGACAGGACCAGGGGCTACACCTTC. It translates to CATYQWEDRTRGYTF.

A note on this clonotype: At one end, the junction sequence differs from germline, possibly due to a read error. The chain combines TRBV5-1 with TRBJ2-5, with D maybe TRBD1 (6 bases). The CDR3 has 17 amino acids. Per germline, CDR1 SGHRS and CDR2 YFSETQ. The DNA of the CDR3 is TGTGCCAGCAGCTTAGGAGTATGGGACACCTCACCGGAGACCCAGTACTTC. It codes for CASSLGVWDTSPETQYF.

The chain links TRBV15 to TRBJ2-2, with 8 bases identical to TRBD2. The trim removed 5 bases at V and 7 bases at J, leaving 9 bases unmatched. The germline V gene has CDR1 LNHNV and CDR2 YYDKDF (reference sequence). The CDR3 contains 15 residues. For the CDR3, the DNA is TGTGCCACCAGCCTTCCGGGGGGGCCGAGCGGGGAGCTGTTTTTT. Amino acids: CATSLPGGPSGELFF.

A single count supports this clonotype. V usage is TRBV19 and J usage is TRBJ1-5; D possibly corresponds to TRBD1 (5 bases). The CDR3 covers 12 residues. Germline lookup yields CDR1 LNHDA and CDR2 SQIVND (reference sequence). V was pared by 8 bases and J by 3 bases, with 8 bases between. CDR3 region: CASQGSNQPQHF. The CDR3 nucleotides read TGTGCCAGTCAGGGTTCCAATCAGCCCCAGCATTTT.

The chain has TRBV4-3 and TRBJ1-2, with a weak D call TRBD1 (5 bases). Per germline, CDR1 LGHNA and CDR2 YSLEER. The CDR3 spans 15 residues. V lost 3 bases to trimming and J lost 4 bases, with 15 bases between them. CDR3 in DNA: TGCGCCAGCAGCCAGGGACCGACAGATAGCTATGGCTACACCTTC. It translates to CASSQGPTDSYGYTF.

The table lists this clonotype with many counts. The chain is built from TRBV20-1 and TRBJ2-1; TRBD2 aligns across 7 bases. Trimming removed 2 bases from V and 7 bases from J; junction bases left unmatched: 11. Per germline, CDR1 DFQATT and CDR2 SNEGSKA (reference sequence). CDR3 length: 15 amino acids. The CDR3 DNA is TGCAGTGCTAGAACTCCGGGGCTAGCGGAGAATGAGCAGTTCTTC. Protein sequence: CSARTPGLAENEQFF.

The chain uses TRBV7-3 and TRBJ1-2; D may be TRBD1 (5 bases). The CDR3 is made up of 14 amino acids. CDR1 and CDR2 (germline): SGHTA, FQGTGA. Trimming took off 6 bases at V and 4 bases at J, with 15 bases between the two ends. CDR3 sequence (DNA): TGTGCCAGCAGTCAAACGACAGAAGTCTATGGCTACACCTTC. Protein product: CASSQTTEVYGYTF.

The chain combines TRBV25-1 with TRBJ2-1; D tentatively fits TRBD1 or TRBD2 (5 bases each). Per germline, CDR1 MGHDK and CDR2 SYGVNS. The CDR3 has 15 amino acids. Trimming shortened V by 6 bases and J by 2 bases, and 14 bases separated the two germline ends. The CDR3 sequence is CASRAGTDPYNEQFF. The CDR3 coding sequence is TGTGCCAGCAGGGCAGGGACGGACCCCTACAATGAGCAGTTCTTC. The full variable domain, in which reference TRBV25-1 and TRBJ2-1 provide the parts outside the CDR3, is EADIYQTPRYLVIGTGKKITLECSQTMGHDKMYWYQQDPGMELHLIHYSYGVNSTEKGDLSSESTVSRIRTEHFPLTLESARPSHTSQYLCASRAGTDPYNEQFFGPGTRLTVL.

This rearrangement joins TRBV20-1 to TRBJ2-7; possibly TRBD2 for D (5 bases). V shed 3 bases and J shed 0 bases, with 15 bases lying between them. The germline CDR1 and CDR2 sequences are DFQATT and SNEGSKA (reference sequence). The CDR3 covers 15 residues. This CDR3 reads CSASYRGVSSYEQYF. CDR3 nucleotide sequence: TGCAGTGCTAGTTACCGGGGAGTCAGCTCCTACGAGCAGTACTTC.

This clonotype was found many times. The CDR3 region has the DNA TGCGCCAGCAGCTTCGGGGGAACAAACTACGAGCAGTACTTC. Protein product: CASSFGGTNYEQYF. V gene TRBV5-1 combines with J gene TRBJ2-7, with a tentative D call TRBD2 (6 bases). Germline lookup yields CDR1 SGHRS and CDR2 YFSETQ. Trimming left V 2 bases short and J 3 bases short, with 12 bases between. The CDR3 covers 14 residues.

V usage is TRBV20-1 and J usage is TRBJ2-5; 8 positions agree with TRBD2. The trim removed 1 base at V and 2 bases at J, leaving 6 bases unmatched. Looked up from germline, CDR1 is DFQATT and CDR2 is SNEGSKA (reference sequence). The length of the CDR3 is 15 residues. CDR3 nucleotide sequence: TGCAGTGCTAGAGGGACCGGGAGGGTACAAGAGACCCAGTACTTC. This encodes CSARGTGRVQETQYF.

This chain joins TRBV7-9 and TRBJ2-5; weak D call: TRBD1 (6 bases). CDR1 is SEHNR, CDR2 FQNEAQ, per germline (reference sequence). V was trimmed by 6 bases and J by 2 bases, leaving 19 bases between them. CDR3 size: 16 residues. CDR3: CASSPVGAQVQETQYF. The CDR3 coding sequence is TGTGCCAGCAGTCCGGTGGGGGCACAGGTACAAGAGACCCAGTACTTC.

The rearrangement joins TRBV20-1 to TRBJ1-1; the D is unclear. CDR1 is DFQATT, CDR2 SNEGSKA, per germline (reference sequence). V was pared by 4 bases and J by 0 bases, with 9 bases between. The CDR3 has 13 residues. The CDR3 spells CSAITEMNTEAFF. The CDR3 DNA follows: TGCAGTGCTATAACAGAGATGAACACTGAAGCTTTCTTT.

The gene calls are TRBV7-3 and TRBJ2-7; D is perhaps TRBD1 (6 bases). The V end was cut by 1 base, the J end by 5 bases, with 9 bases between. Germline V gives CDR1 SGHTA, CDR2 FQGTGA. The CDR3 runs to 13 residues. The CDR3 bases are TGTGCCAGCAGCTTAAGGGCAGGGGACGAGCAGTACTTC. It is translated as CASSLRAGDEQYF.

This clonotype appeared a few times. The J gene is TRBJ2-7, the V gene TRBV7-6; 9 bases agree with TRBD1. Unmatched junction bases numbered 11, after V lost 4 bases and J lost 4 bases. The length of the CDR3 is 16 residues. Germline CDR1 reads SGHVS; CDR2 reads FNYEAQ. In nucleotides, the CDR3 is TGTGCCAGCAGCTCCTTACAGGGGGCCCTTGAATACGAGCAGTACTTC. Amino acid sequence: CASSSLQGALEYEQYF.

This clonotype has only one observation. V is TRBV7-2 and J is TRBJ2-5, with D unresolved. The V gene lost 2 bases and the J gene lost 9 bases, with 19 bases spanning the gap. Germline CDR1 and CDR2: SGHTA and FQGNSA. The CDR3 has 15 amino acids. The CDR3 reads CASSLRSAARGAQYF. CDR3 nucleotide sequence: TGTGCCAGCAGCTTACGCTCGGCGGCGCGTGGGGCCCAGTACTTC.

In regard to this clonotype: This could be a read error, since a much larger clone is one nucleotide away. This is likely a read error, given that the CDR3 carries no conserved phenylalanine or tryptophan at its end. This chain links TRBV29-1 with TRBJ2-7; D not certain. Per the germline V gene, CDR1 is SQVTM and CDR2 is ANQGSEA. V dropped 8 bases and J dropped 1 base, with 12 bases sitting between them. There are 12 residues in the CDR3. Here the CDR3 DNA reads TGCAGCTTGGACCCCGGGTCCTACGAGCAGTACCTC. Amino acids: CSLDPGSYEQYL.

This clonotype occurred a few times. V is TRBV7-9 and J is TRBJ2-7, with D hard to call. Trimming took off 1 base at V and 6 bases at J, with 7 bases between the two ends. Germline V gives CDR1 SEHNR, CDR2 FQNEAQ (reference sequence). CDR3 length: 12 amino acids. CDR3 DNA: TGTGCCAGCAGCTTAGGGCAGTCCGAGCAGTACTTC. Translation: CASSLGQSEQYF.

The CDR3 here is CSARGGGSPLHF. The CDR3 bases are TGCAGTGCTAGGGGTGGGGGTTCACCCCTCCACTTT. V gene TRBV20-1 combines with J gene TRBJ1-6; tentatively, D is TRBD1 (5 bases). The germline CDR1 and CDR2 sequences are DFQATT and SNEGSKA (reference sequence). CDR3 length: 12 residues. Trimming shortened V by 3 bases and J by 9 bases, and 9 bases separated the two germline ends.